Presented here are 19 T cell receptor beta chains from one specimen sequenced in a study of response to subunit inactivated influenza vaccine. TCRdb processed the RT-PCR reads anew with MiXCR; each CDR3 protein has one entry. The table records about 780,000 distinct CDR3 sequences, approximately 17% of them present only once. This sample comprised PBMCs from blood, obtained 5 to 6 days after vaccination. Receptor source: a man in his fifties or sixties who received an inactivated influenza vaccine.

This clonotype was observed at least ten times. The rearrangement links TRBV12-3 or TRBV12-4 to TRBJ2-5; D is possibly TRBD1 (5 bases). The CDR3 consists of 13 residues. V lost 5 bases and J lost 2, with 9 bases in between. CDR3 nucleotide sequence: TGTGCCAGCAGTGGTCCAGGGCAAGAGACCCAGTACTTC. Translation gives CASSGPGQETQYF.

In its sample, this clonotype was seen a few times. V gene TRBV7-6 combines with J gene TRBJ2-3; 7 nucleotides match TRBD1. Trimming cost V 2 bases and J 9 bases; bases outside gene matches: 5. Germline V lookup: CDR1 SGHVS, CDR2 FNYEAQ. The CDR3 contains 13 residues. This chain's CDR3 is CASSLNRDSTQYF. The CDR3 coding sequence is TGTGCCAGCAGCTTAAACCGGGACAGCACGCAGTATTTT.

The chain couples TRBV6-1 to TRBJ2-1, with D tentatively TRBD1 (6 bases). The CDR3 covers 15 residues. Germline V gene sequence: CDR1 MNHNS, CDR2 SASEGT. Trimming removed 3 bases from V and 8 bases from J, with 17 bases in between. The DNA for the CDR3 is TGTGCCAGCAGTGACTTCTTAAGGGGGTTGGATGAGCAGTTCTTC. Its translation: CASSDFLRGLDEQFF.

At least ten counts were recorded for this clonotype. The chain combines TRBV5-1 with TRBJ2-7; 11 nucleotides align to TRBD2. This CDR3 has 14 residues. V gave up 3 bases and J gave up 4 bases; unmatched junction bases: 3. Germline lookup yields CDR1 SGHRS and CDR2 YFSETQ. The CDR3 sequence is CASSSGTSGYEQYF. The CDR3 DNA sequence: TGCGCCAGCAGCTCAGGGACTAGCGGATACGAGCAGTACTTC.

The gene calls are TRBV6-1 and TRBJ1-2; D is ambiguous. V lost 6 bases, J lost 4 bases, and 15 bases lay in between. CDR3 length: 14 residues. Per the germline V gene, CDR1 is MNHNS and CDR2 is SASEGT. Here the CDR3 reads CASSPLPDAYGYTF. Here the CDR3 DNA reads TGTGCCAGCAGCCCACTACCGGATGCCTATGGCTACACCTTC.

This clonotype has more than one count but fewer than ten. The chain is built from TRBV18 and TRBJ2-1; TRBD2 aligns across 7 bases. The ends lost 3 bases at V and 4 bases at J; junction bases unmatched: 12. CDR3 length: 17 residues. Looked up from germline, CDR1 is KGHSH and CDR2 is LQKENI. The CDR3 spells CASSPPVGSGIYNEQFF. In DNA, the CDR3 is TGTGCCAGCTCACCCCCCGTCGGGAGCGGGATTTACAATGAGCAGTTCTTC.

The chain combines TRBV10-3 with TRBJ2-1; 9 nucleotides match TRBD2. The germline CDR1 and CDR2 sequences are ENHRY and SYGVKD. The CDR3 loop spans 15 amino acids. J gave up 7 bases and V 6 bases, and 10 bases lay outside the gene matches. CDR3 region: CAIRGLARESNEQFF. The CDR3 nucleotides read TGTGCCATCAGAGGACTAGCGCGAGAATCGAATGAGCAGTTCTTC.

V usage is TRBV9 and J usage is TRBJ1-2; D ambiguous. Per germline, CDR1 SGDLS and CDR2 YYNGEE. With 0 bases removed from V and 6 bases from J, the gap between germline ends came to 15 bases. CDR3 length equals 15 residues. The CDR3 protein is CASSVVGAGFHGYTF. The CDR3 DNA reads TGTGCCAGCAGCGTAGTGGGTGCCGGGTTCCATGGCTACACCTTC.

J is TRBJ2-5 and V is TRBV5-1; D may be TRBD1 (5 bases). CDR1 SGHRS and CDR2 YFSETQ come from the germline V gene. There are 17 residues in the CDR3. The ends were cut back, 1 base at V and 3 bases at J, with 19 bases in the middle. DNA of the CDR3: TGCGCCAGCAGCTTGCCGCTGATGGGGCCAAAGAAAGAGACCCAGTACTTC. Its protein product is CASSLPLMGPKKETQYF.

J is TRBJ2-7 and V is TRBV7-2; TRBD2 agrees at 8 bases. Germline loops: CDR1 SGHTA, CDR2 FQGNSA. CDR3 length: 15 residues. The V segment lost 2 bases and the J segment 3 bases; nucleotides outside the gene matches: 6. The CDR3 nucleotides read TGTGCCAGCAGCTTAACTGGGCTAGCGGGCTACGAGCAGTACTTC. Translating gives CASSLTGLAGYEQYF.

The V and J genes are TRBV10-3 and TRBJ2-2; TRBD2 matches 14 bases. Per the germline V gene, CDR1 is ENHRY and CDR2 is SYGVKD. The CDR3 is made up of 15 amino acids. V lost 6 bases, J lost 6 bases, and 3 bases stayed unmatched. The CDR3 region is CAISGTSGSSGELFF. The CDR3 DNA is TGTGCCATCAGCGGGACTAGCGGGAGTTCCGGGGAGCTGTTTTTT.

The sample holds many counts of this clonotype. V is TRBV29-1 and J is TRBJ2-5, with a weak D call TRBD2 (5 bases). The V and J ends lost 4 bases and 7 bases respectively, with 10 bases between them. Germline CDR1 SQVTM, CDR2 ANQGSEA. CDR3 size: 11 residues. The chain's CDR3 is CSVGISGTQYF. CDR3 in DNA: TGCAGCGTTGGGATAAGCGGGACCCAGTACTTC.

The sample holds many counts of this clonotype. The chain carries TRBV29-1 and TRBJ2-2, with a weak D call TRBD2 (5 bases). The CDR3 has 14 residues. The V gene's germline CDR1 is SQVTM and CDR2 ANQGSEA. The V gene lost 4 bases and the J gene lost 0 bases, with 9 bases spanning the gap. Here the CDR3 DNA reads TGCAGCGTTGCGAGCGGTCCGAACACCGGGGAGCTGTTTTTT. Protein sequence: CSVASGPNTGELFF.

On this clonotype: Here the CDR3 omits its conserved ending phenylalanine or tryptophan, so a read error is the likely source. This sequence joins TRBV12-3 or TRBV12-4 and TRBJ2-1; TRBD2 aligns across 12 bases. The CDR3 runs 15 residues. Trimming removed 6 bases from V and 6 bases from J; junction bases left unmatched: 6. The CDR3 sequence is CASSLGLAGLNEQFL. CDR3 nucleotides: TGTGCCAGCAGCCTAGGACTAGCGGGGCTCAATGAGCAGTTCTTA.

This clonotype was detected only a few times. The chain employs TRBV20-1 and TRBJ2-1; tentative D call: TRBD2 (7 bases). The CDR3 has 13 amino acids. In germline, CDR1 is DFQATT, CDR2 SNEGSKA (reference sequence). Trimming removed 4 bases from V and 7 bases from J, with 14 bases in between. CDR3 sequence reads: CSATRGGWNEQFF. As DNA, the CDR3 is TGCAGTGCTACGAGGGGGGGTTGGAATGAGCAGTTCTTC.

V is TRBV7-9 and J is TRBJ2-1; D uncertain. V was cut by 7 bases and J by 5 bases, with 6 bases left in between. CDR3 size: 11 residues. Germline assignment: CDR1 SEHNR and CDR2 FQNEAQ (reference sequence). CDR3 DNA: TGTGCCAGCAACCCAAACAATGAGCAGTTCTTC. It specifies CASNPNNEQFF.

This clonotype was detected a few times. This sequence joins TRBV20-1 and TRBJ2-5, with D maybe TRBD1 (5 bases). Germline CDR1 reads DFQATT; CDR2 reads SNEGSKA (reference sequence). V lost 0 bases to trimming and J lost 4 bases, with 18 bases between them. The CDR3 loop spans 16 amino acids. In nucleotides, the CDR3 is TGCAGTGCTAGAGATTTTGGCACCTGGGGCGGAGAGACCCAGTACTTC. Its translation: CSARDFGTWGGETQYF.

This clonotype was recorded at least ten times. V gene TRBV5-1 combines with J gene TRBJ2-3; D remains unclear. Germline loops: CDR1 SGHRS, CDR2 YFSETQ. Trimming removed 1 base at V and 4 bases at J, with 13 bases between. This CDR3 region has 15 residues. The chain's CDR3 is CASSLLGYSPDTQYF. DNA of the CDR3: TGCGCCAGCAGCTTGTTAGGGTATAGCCCAGATACGCAGTATTTT.

The chain combines TRBV12-3 or TRBV12-4 with TRBJ2-1; 7 nucleotides line up with TRBD2. The junction had 6 bases not matched to a gene; V was cut back by 8 bases and J by 8 bases. CDR3 length equals 12 residues. The CDR3 coding sequence is TGTGCCAGCGGGAGGGCCGCGCATGAGCAGTTCTTC. Protein product: CASGRAAHEQFF.